The 14 T cell receptor beta chains below all came from one sample that was sequenced in a study of T cell repertoires in aging, cancer and after chemotherapy. Multiplex touch-down PCR with TRB-A/B primers amplified rearranged V-D-J TRB sequences. TCRdb redid the calling of the multiplex PCR reads with MiXCR, one entry per CDR3 protein. Altogether about 8,400 distinct CDR3 sequences are present, 32% being singletons, with the ten largest covering more than 3%. TCR beta rearrangements were amplified from peripheral blood genomic DNA. Sequenced sample: blood. All receptors derive from a human donor in good health.

Sample share makes this clonotype medium-sized. V gene TRBV19 combines with J gene TRBJ2-6; D may be TRBD1 or TRBD2 (5 bases each). V lost 7 bases, J lost 0 bases, and 16 bases lay in between. The CDR3 sequence is 17 residues long. Germline lookup yields CDR1 LNHDA and CDR2 SQIVND (reference sequence). The CDR3 here is CASILRGSSSGANVLTF. The CDR3 bases are TGTGCCAGTATATTGAGGGGATCGAGCTCTGGGGCCAACGTCCTGACTTTC.

On this clonotype: A single base separates this from a much larger clone, so it may be a read error. This chain joins TRBV11-1 and TRBJ2-5; D is possibly TRBD2 (6 bases). This CDR3 has 17 residues. Trimming took 5 bases from V and 2 from J, leaving 21 bases between them. CDR1 and CDR2 (germline): SGHAT, FQDESV (reference sequence). The CDR3 here is CASSTGLGHAGQETQYF. The CDR3 DNA is TGTGCCAGCAGCACCGGACTGGGCCACGCGGGGCAAGAGACCCAGTACTTC.

The chain carries TRBV7-6 and TRBJ2-5; no definite D call. The CDR3 has 11 residues. V lost 5 bases and J 5 bases, leaving 6 bases between the germline ends. CDR1 is SGHVS and CDR2 is FNYEAQ in the germline V gene. CDR3 sequence: CASSPRETQYF. CDR3 DNA: TGTGCCAGCAGCCCTAGGGAGACCCAGTACTTC.

The rearrangement joins TRBV19 to TRBJ2-2, with D perhaps TRBD1 or TRBD2 (5 bases each). This CDR3 region has 15 residues. The V gene's germline CDR1 is LNHDA and CDR2 SQIVND (reference sequence). Trimming shortened V by 7 bases and J by 4 bases, and 16 bases separated the two germline ends. CDR3 protein: CASNRGDWITGELFF. DNA of the CDR3: TGTGCCAGTAATCGGGGCGATTGGATCACCGGGGAGCTGTTTTTT. The entire variable domain, with the rest obtained from reference TRBV19 and TRBJ2-2, is as follows: DGGITQSPKYLFRKEGQNVTLSCEQNLNHDAMYWYRQDPGQGLRLIYYSQIVNDFQKGDIAEGYSVSREKKESFPLTVTSAQKNPTAFYLCASNRGDWITGELFFGEGSRLTVL.

The V call is TRBV6-5, the J call TRBJ1-1; D is unclear. Germline V CDR1 and CDR2: MNHEY, SVGAGI. The CDR3 is 10 residues long. Trimming took 6 bases from V and 5 from J, leaving 4 bases between them. The CDR3 is CASRGTEAFF. DNA for the CDR3: TGTGCCAGCAGAGGGACTGAAGCTTTCTTT.

This clonotype was seen more than once but under ten times. The gene calls are TRBV12-3 or TRBV12-4 and TRBJ1-2; no firm D call. Trimming pared 3 bases from V and 6 bases from J, leaving 5 bases between. This CDR3 is built from 11 residues. The CDR3 here is CASSLLDGYTF. CDR3 DNA: TGTGCCAGCAGTTTGCTAGATGGCTACACCTTC.

This clonotype showed up just a few times. The chain couples TRBV6-5 to TRBJ1-3; no definite D call. V dropped 5 bases and J dropped 0 bases, with 11 bases sitting between them. The CDR3 runs 15 residues. CDR1 MNHEY and CDR2 SVGAGI come from the germline V gene. In DNA form, the CDR3 reads TGTGCCAGCAGTCGCCTCTCGGACTCTGGAAACACCATATATTTT. Translated, it gives CASSRLSDSGNTIYF.

This clonotype ranks as medium-sized. The chain carries TRBV30 and TRBJ1-2; no definite D call. Trimming took 2 bases from V and 8 from J, leaving 15 bases between them. Germline lookup yields CDR1 GTSNPN and CDR2 SVGIG (reference sequence). The CDR3 consists of 13 residues. The DNA for the CDR3 is TGTGCCTGGAGTACCGATCGCCCTTGGGGCTACACCTTC. Its protein product is CAWSTDRPWGYTF.

This chain links TRBV12-3 or TRBV12-4 with TRBJ1-2; TRBD1 matches at 10 bases. CDR3 length: 14 residues. The trim removed 5 bases at V and 8 bases at J, leaving 8 bases unmatched. In DNA, the CDR3 is TGTGCCAGCAGTCTAGGGACAGGGGCGGGCGGCTACACCTTC. This encodes CASSLGTGAGGYTF.

This clonotype has a handful of counts. The chain uses TRBV19 and TRBJ2-7; TRBD1 is a possible D gene (6 bases). Germline loops: CDR1 LNHDA, CDR2 SQIVND (reference sequence). The germline V and J ends were trimmed by 5 bases and 4 bases, with 12 bases remaining between them. CDR3 length: 13 amino acids. This CDR3 reads CASSPIQGYEQYF. CDR3 coding DNA: TGTGCCAGTAGTCCGATACAGGGTTACGAGCAGTACTTC.

This clonotype appeared a few times. The chain recombines TRBV15 with TRBJ2-1; D is unresolved. The CDR3 contains 15 residues. The V and J ends lost 4 bases and 0 bases respectively, with 10 bases between them. Per germline, CDR1 LNHNV and CDR2 YYDKDF (reference sequence). Written as DNA, the CDR3 is TGTGCCACCAGCAAAACAATAAGCTCCTACAATGAGCAGTTCTTC. It specifies CATSKTISSYNEQFF.

The chain carries TRBV5-6 and TRBJ1-4; maybe TRBD1 (5 bases). Germline V CDR1 and CDR2: SGHDT, YYEEEE. With 2 bases removed from V and 8 bases from J, the gap between germline ends came to 10 bases. This CDR3 has 13 amino acids. The CDR3 DNA reads TGTGCCAGCAGCTTTGGGGCTAGGGAAAAACTGTTTTTT. Encoded protein: CASSFGAREKLFF.

This clonotype was counted a few times. The chain combines TRBV27 with TRBJ2-3; 14 bases are shared with TRBD2. With 5 bases clipped from V and 4 bases from J, the junction kept 11 bases outside the gene matches. The germline CDR1 and CDR2 sequences are MNHEY and SMNVEV (reference sequence). This CDR3 has 18 amino acids. The CDR3 loop is CASSIYPGLAGGADTQYF. The CDR3 nucleotides are TGTGCCAGCAGTATATACCCCGGACTAGCGGGGGGCGCAGATACGCAGTATTTT.

There are a few counts of this clonotype. The gene calls are TRBV19 and TRBJ2-7, with 7 positions matching TRBD1. The germline V gene encodes CDR1 LNHDA and CDR2 SQIVND (reference sequence). V gave up 4 bases and J gave up 4 bases; unmatched junction bases: 10. This CDR3 comprises 15 residues. CDR3 protein: CASSRLRDRRYEQYF. The CDR3 bases are TGTGCCAGTAGTAGGCTCAGGGACAGAAGGTACGAGCAGTACTTC.